This TCR beta chain was captured by sequencing in a study of circulating and synovial CD4+ cells in juvenile arthritis. Findings of the study overall: Measured synovium overlap likely understates the true shared repertoire. Some such blood samples were as oligoclonal as synovium. CPL and bulk CD4 samples differed at least tenfold in T cell genomes.

Donors were patients with active juvenile idiopathic arthritis. The CDR3 is 14 residues long. Trimming stripped 3 bases from V and 5 bases from J, with 10 bases between. Germline V gene lookup returns CDR1 KGHSH and CDR2 LQKENI. Assay used: immunoSEQ multiplex PCR; TCRdb lists only in-frame clones, some missing. Of just over 35,000 clones listed, just under 95% are singletons. This clone has a single count. Its antigen is unknown. This chain joins TRBV18 and TRBJ1-4, with D perhaps TRBD1 (6 bases). The origin of this receptor is a human donor with juvenile idiopathic arthritis. The sequenced sample consisted of CD4+ T cells from blood. CDR3 in DNA: TGTGCCAGCTCACCGGGGACACGGAATGAAAAACTGTTTTTT. It is translated as CASSPGTRNEKLFF. Combining the CDR3 with reference TRBV18 and TRBJ1-4 gives the whole variable domain NAGVMQNPRHLVRRRGQEARLRCSPMKGHSHVYWYRQLPEEGLKFMVYLQKENIIDESGMPKERFSAEFPKEGPSILRIQQVVRGDSAAYFCASSPGTRNEKLFFGSGTQLSVL.